This entry is about one T cell receptor (beta chain). Trimming removed 8 bases from V and 5 bases from J, with 15 bases in between. This CDR3 region has 14 residues. Germline V gene lookup returns CDR1 MDHEN and CDR2 SYDVKM. Only in-frame clones appear in the TCRdb table, and some are missing; sequencing was by immunoSEQ multiplex PCR. This table holds about half a million clones, approximately 80% found once. The data were taken from a study of shared clonotypes between healthy human individuals. The sequenced sample consisted of PBMCs. The chain links TRBV28 to TRBJ1-4; D is unclear. The sequence came from a woman between 40 and 55 years old in good health. Some clones in this sample may be carry-over from other donors' samples. The CDR3: CASGNQGSNEKLFF. CDR3 in DNA: TGTGCCAGCGGGAACCAAGGGTCAAATGAAAAACTGTTTTTT.